This T cell receptor beta chain emerged from a study of regulatory T cells in long-lasting Graves disease (dated by TCRdb to about 2021). About the study as a whole: Antithyroid drugs had been taken for less than 3 months by newly diagnosed Graves' disease patients. This study used TCR sequencing and RNA sequencing of peripheral blood to compare persistent Graves' disease patients against newly diagnosed Graves' disease patients. A total of about 35 samples underwent TCR sequencing, from 13 patients with persistent Graves' disease and around 20 patients with newly diagnosed Graves' disease. The study was registered as a clinical trial and conducted in China.

Overall study outcomes, separate from this receptor: Persistent patients shared more public clonotypes among themselves (around 2,500) than newly diagnosed patients did (more than 950). As a limitation, the authors acknowledged that the small sample size may reduce accuracy. Because the primary lesion, thyroid tissue, could not be accessed, the study looked at peripheral blood alone. Persistent disease showed preferential use of TRBV28, TRBJ1-2 and TRBJ2-5, whereas newly diagnosed disease favored TRBV20-1 and TRBJ2-1. Compared with newly diagnosed patients, persistent Graves' disease patients had lower TCR Shannon entropy and fewer highly expanded clones, which suggests clonal expansion. Sequencing and analysis were limited to the TCR beta chain.

Read against the paper, the sample's time point label means: newly diagnosed GD, antithyroid drugs for less than 3 months. RNA was extracted from PBMCs in TRIzol for both TCR sequencing and RNA sequencing. Graves' disease was diagnosed according to American Thyroid Association guidelines. Recruitment of patients was carried out at an endocrinology department in Xi'an, China. Each patient gave roughly 8.4 milliliters of peripheral blood, collected in an EDTA anticoagulant tube. Ficoll Paque Plus density gradient separation was used to isolate PBMCs, and no further T cell sorting was performed. An Agilent 2100 Bioanalyzer and agarose gel were used to assess RNA quality, and a NanoDrop 2000 was used to measure RNA concentration. Preparation of the library involved multiplex PCR. The sequencer was an Illumina HiSeq 4000. CDR3 regions were amplified by Arm-PCR with iRepertoire HTBI primers to construct TCR beta libraries. Before sequencing, the PCR products underwent gel purification. Under the source paper's analysis protocol: A total of under 80 TRBV and approximately 13 TRBJ segments were identified across samples and were used for gene usage analysis of CDR3 amino acid clonotypes. COPE and FqMerger were used to merge the filtered high-quality paired reads into contigs. Contigs were aligned with BLAST to IMGT TRBV, TRBD and TRBJ reference genes, and CDR3 was defined per IMGT. Any clonotype with a frequency above 0.1% was classified as a highly expanded clone. Repertoire diversity was measured by Shannon entropy, and V-J evenness by the Gini coefficient. A clonotype found in more than one individual was treated as public. TCRdb handled the public reads itself, with Q25 trimming in fastp and clone calling in MiXCR, and kept productive beta chains. Identical CDR3 protein sequences are pooled into one entry, listed with their most common genes and DNA. TCRdb assigned the V and J calls; the authors' analysis was not used. This sample is represented by hundreds of thousands of distinct CDR3 sequences; about 16% of them were singletons. About 18% of the sample belongs to the ten largest clones.

This clonotype was seen repeatedly, ten times or more. Which antigen it targets is not known. It has no much larger one-base neighbor in the sample; base qualities were not kept. From the cysteine up to the phenylalanine, the CDR3 has a length of 13 residues. Only the CDR3 region is kept as DNA, spanning 39 bases read in frame from base 1. The germline V gene yields MNHNS for CDR1 and SASEGT for CDR2. The junction carries 13 bases between V and J, which are trimmed by 6 bases and 5 bases respectively. These data also featured in a second study, about T cells in Graves' hyperthyroidism and ophthalmopathy. As the second publication notes: Stable Graves' hyperthyroidism was defined as the absence of progression to ophthalmopathy over 18 months of follow-up. Hyperthyroidism patients were newly diagnosed, with disease duration under 2 months, and aged 18 to 65 years. Exclusion was applied to patients with uncontrolled infections, other autoimmune diseases, pregnancy or lactation. Diagnoses were established on the basis of clinical symptoms, serum thyroxine and TRAb, thyroid ultrasound, and orbital computed tomography. The TCR CDR3 was subjected to a first round of RT-PCR using the HTBI primer set and the Qiagen OneStep RT-PCR kit. Most expanded thyroid clonotypes (frequency above 0.001) were also found in blood, which suggests that blood repertoires may mirror thyroid immune responses. A 13 V-J signature model separated ophthalmopathy from stable hyperthyroidism, with around 88% sensitivity and 81.08% specificity in cross-validation and 80%/75% in testing. In validation, the model predicted progression to ophthalmopathy a median of approximately 6.6 months before onset, with 65% to 71% sensitivity and roughly 79% specificity. TCR V-J signatures able to tell the groups apart were searched for in a discovery cohort of some 100 patients, of whom 40 to 45 had Graves' ophthalmopathy and 55 to 65 had stable Graves' hyperthyroidism. Whether ophthalmopathy could be predicted prospectively was tested in an independent validation cohort made up of approximately 19 hyperthyroidism patients plus 17 patients who later progressed to ophthalmopathy. The 90 to 100 discovery patients were randomly split 7:3 into training and test sets. The study also compared thyroid tissue and blood T-cell repertoires from about six Graves' hyperthyroidism patients. Once sampling was done, hyperthyroidism patients were given methimazole at a starting dose of 30 mg daily, whereas ophthalmopathy patients were given high-dose intravenous methylprednisolone. A second multiplex PCR round built the libraries, followed by size selection and purification. Libraries were sequenced paired-end with 100 bp reads on an Illumina HiSeq2000. SOAPnuke was used to process the raw data, with reads discarded if the reads contained adapters or uncalled bases, had a mean Phred below 15, or lacked an exact constant-primer or identifier match. High-quality paired reads were merged using COPE v1.2.5, and each unique nucleotide sequence was defined as a clonotype. MiTCR v1.1 was used to align the clonotypes against IMGT TRBV, TRBD and TRBJ reference segments. Only V-J combinations with frequency above 0.0001, covering roughly 99% of repertoires, were analysed. The TCS score was defined as F50 (clonal expansion) divided by E x V (chaos), with BLOSUM62-based TCRdist calculated between CDR3 peptides within each V-J. Welch's t-statistics and random forest reduced just over 500 V-J features to under 15, which were used in a naive Bayes classifier (R e1071). Sample size was not statistically predetermined, and investigators were not blinded to group allocation. The paper describes TCR Vbeta CDR3 sequencing of more than 120 peripheral blood samples, made up of 43 ophthalmopathy patients, around 78 hyperthyroidism patients and some 17 progressor patients.

The specimen comprised peripheral blood mononuclear cells (PBMCs), sampled at new diagnosis, from a patient treated with antithyroid drugs. This clonotype was sampled from a woman aged 25 to 39 with Graves disease. Donor details come from another sample of the same person, matched by shared clones. The chain employs TRBV6-1 and TRBJ1-2; no D gene can be assigned with confidence. The CDR3 protein: CASRLGSRYGYTF. The nucleotide sequence reads TGTGCCAGCAGACTCGGGTCAAGATATGGCTACACCTTC.